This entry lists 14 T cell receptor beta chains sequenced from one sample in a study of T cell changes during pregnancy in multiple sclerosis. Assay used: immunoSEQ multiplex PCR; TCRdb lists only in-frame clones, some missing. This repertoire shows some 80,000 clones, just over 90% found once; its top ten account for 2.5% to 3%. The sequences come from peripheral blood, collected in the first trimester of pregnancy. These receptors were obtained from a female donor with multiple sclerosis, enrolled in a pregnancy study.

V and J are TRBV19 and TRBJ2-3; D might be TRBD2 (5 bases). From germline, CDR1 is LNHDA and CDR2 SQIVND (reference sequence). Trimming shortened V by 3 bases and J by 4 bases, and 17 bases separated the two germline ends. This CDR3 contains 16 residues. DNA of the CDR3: TGTGCCAGTAGTATTACTCTCCTTCCCGGGGCAGATACGCAGTATTTT. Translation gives CASSITLLPGADTQYF.

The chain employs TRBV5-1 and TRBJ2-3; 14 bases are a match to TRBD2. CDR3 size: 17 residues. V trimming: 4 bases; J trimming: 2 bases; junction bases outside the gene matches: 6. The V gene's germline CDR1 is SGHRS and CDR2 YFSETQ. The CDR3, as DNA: TGCGCCAGCAGCAAGACTAGCGGGAGGGGGGACACAGATACGCAGTATTTT. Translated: CASSKTSGRGDTDTQYF.

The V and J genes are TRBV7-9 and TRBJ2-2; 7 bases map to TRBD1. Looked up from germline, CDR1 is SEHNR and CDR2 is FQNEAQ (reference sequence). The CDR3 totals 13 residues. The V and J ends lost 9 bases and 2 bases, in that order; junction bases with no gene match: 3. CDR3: CARKGANTGELFF. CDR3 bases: TGTGCCAGGAAGGGGGCTAACACCGGGGAGCTGTTTTTT.

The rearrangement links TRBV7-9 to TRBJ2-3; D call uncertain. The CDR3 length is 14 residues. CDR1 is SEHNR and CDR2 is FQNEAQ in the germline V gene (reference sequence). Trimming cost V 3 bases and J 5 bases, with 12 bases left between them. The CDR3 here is CASSLGLVGDTQYF. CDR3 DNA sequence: TGTGCCAGCAGCTTGGGTCTAGTCGGAGATACGCAGTATTTT.

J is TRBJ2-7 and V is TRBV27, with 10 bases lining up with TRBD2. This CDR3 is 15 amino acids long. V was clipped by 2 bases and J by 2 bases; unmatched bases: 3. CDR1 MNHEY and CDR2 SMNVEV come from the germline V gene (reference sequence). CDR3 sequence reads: CASSLLAGAAYEQYF. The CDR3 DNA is TGTGCCAGCAGTTTACTAGCGGGAGCTGCCTACGAGCAGTACTTC.

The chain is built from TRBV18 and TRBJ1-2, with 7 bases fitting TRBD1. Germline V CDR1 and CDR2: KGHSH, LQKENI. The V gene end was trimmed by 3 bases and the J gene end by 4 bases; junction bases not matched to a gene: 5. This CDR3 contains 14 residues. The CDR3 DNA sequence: TGTGCCAGCTCACCGGGCGCAGGGGGCTATGGCTACACCTTC. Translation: CASSPGAGGYGYTF.

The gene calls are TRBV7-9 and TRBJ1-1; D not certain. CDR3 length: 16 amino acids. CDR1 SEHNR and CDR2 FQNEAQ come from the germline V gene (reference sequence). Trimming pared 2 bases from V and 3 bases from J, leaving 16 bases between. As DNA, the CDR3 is TGTGCCAGCAGCTTACTTGGTAAGAAACCGGACACTGAAGCTTTCTTT. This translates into CASSLLGKKPDTEAFF.

The chain's CDR3 is CASSEGTGSGYTF. The CDR3 bases are TGTGCCAGCAGTGAGGGGACAGGGAGCGGCTACACCTTC. V is TRBV25-1 and J is TRBJ1-2; 9 bases agree with TRBD1. The CDR3 has 13 amino acids. Germline trimming cut 3 bases from V and 8 bases from J; bases unmatched to any gene: 4. Germline V lookup: CDR1 MGHDK, CDR2 SYGVNS.

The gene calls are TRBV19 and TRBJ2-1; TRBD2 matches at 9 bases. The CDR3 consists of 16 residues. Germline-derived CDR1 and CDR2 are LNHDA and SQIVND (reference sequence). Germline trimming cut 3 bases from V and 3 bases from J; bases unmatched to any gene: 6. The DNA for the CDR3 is TGTGCCAGTAGTATTCTTGCTAGCGGGATCTACAATGAGCAGTTCTTC. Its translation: CASSILASGIYNEQFF.

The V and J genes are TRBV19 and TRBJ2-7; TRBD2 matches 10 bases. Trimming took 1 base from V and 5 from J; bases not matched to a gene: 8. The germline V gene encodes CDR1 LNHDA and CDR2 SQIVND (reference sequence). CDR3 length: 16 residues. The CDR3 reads CASSIGRTSGSNEQYF. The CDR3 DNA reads TGTGCCAGTAGTATAGGCAGGACTAGCGGTTCCAACGAGCAGTACTTC.

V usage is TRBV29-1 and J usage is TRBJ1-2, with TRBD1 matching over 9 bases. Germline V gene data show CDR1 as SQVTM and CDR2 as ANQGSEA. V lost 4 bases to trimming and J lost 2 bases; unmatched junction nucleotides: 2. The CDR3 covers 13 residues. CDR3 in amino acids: CSVGTGVNYGYTF. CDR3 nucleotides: TGCAGCGTTGGGACAGGGGTGAACTATGGCTACACCTTC.

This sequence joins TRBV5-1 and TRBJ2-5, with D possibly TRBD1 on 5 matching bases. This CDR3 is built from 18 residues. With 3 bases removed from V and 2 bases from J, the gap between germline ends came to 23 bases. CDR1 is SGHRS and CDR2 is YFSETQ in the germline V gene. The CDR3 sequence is CASSSVSQTASLQETQYF. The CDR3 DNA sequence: TGCGCCAGCAGCTCGGTTTCACAGACAGCCTCCCTACAAGAGACCCAGTACTTC.

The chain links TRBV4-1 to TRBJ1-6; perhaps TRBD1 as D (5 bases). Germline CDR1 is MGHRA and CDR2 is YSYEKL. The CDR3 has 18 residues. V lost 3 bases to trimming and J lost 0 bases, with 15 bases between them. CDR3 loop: CASSHQLTAISYNSPLHF. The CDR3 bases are TGCGCCAGCAGCCACCAGTTGACAGCGATCTCCTATAATTCACCCCTCCACTTT.

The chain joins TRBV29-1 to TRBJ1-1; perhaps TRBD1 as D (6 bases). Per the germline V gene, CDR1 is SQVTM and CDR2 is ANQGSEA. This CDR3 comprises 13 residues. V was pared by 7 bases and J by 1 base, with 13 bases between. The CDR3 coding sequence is TGCAGCGCCTTGACAGGATCGAACACTGAAGCTTTCTTT. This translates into CSALTGSNTEAFF.